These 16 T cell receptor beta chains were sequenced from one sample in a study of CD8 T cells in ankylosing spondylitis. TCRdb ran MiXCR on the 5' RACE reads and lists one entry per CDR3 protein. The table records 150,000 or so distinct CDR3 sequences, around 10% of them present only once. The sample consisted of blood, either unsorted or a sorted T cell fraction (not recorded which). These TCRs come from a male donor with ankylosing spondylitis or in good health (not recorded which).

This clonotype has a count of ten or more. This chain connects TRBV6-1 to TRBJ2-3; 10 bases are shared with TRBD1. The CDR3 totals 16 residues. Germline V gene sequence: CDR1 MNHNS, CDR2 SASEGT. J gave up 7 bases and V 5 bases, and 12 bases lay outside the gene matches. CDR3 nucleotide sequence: TGTGCCAGCAGTCGCGGGACAGGGGATTTAGGCCATACGCAGTATTTT. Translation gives CASSRGTGDLGHTQYF.

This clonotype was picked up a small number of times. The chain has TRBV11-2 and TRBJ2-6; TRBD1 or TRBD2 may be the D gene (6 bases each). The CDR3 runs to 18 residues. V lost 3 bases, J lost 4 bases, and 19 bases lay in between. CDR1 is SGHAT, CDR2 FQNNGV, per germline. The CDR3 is CASSLTQGGRPGANVLTF. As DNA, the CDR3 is TGTGCCAGCAGCTTGACCCAAGGGGGGAGACCGGGGGCCAACGTCCTGACTTTC.

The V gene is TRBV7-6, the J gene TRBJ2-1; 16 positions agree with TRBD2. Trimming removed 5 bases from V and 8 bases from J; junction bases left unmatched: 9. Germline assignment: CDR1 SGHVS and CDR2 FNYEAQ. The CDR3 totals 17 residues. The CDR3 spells CASSIRGTSGRGDEQFF. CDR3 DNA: TGTGCCAGCAGCATTAGAGGGACTAGCGGGAGGGGCGATGAGCAGTTCTTC.

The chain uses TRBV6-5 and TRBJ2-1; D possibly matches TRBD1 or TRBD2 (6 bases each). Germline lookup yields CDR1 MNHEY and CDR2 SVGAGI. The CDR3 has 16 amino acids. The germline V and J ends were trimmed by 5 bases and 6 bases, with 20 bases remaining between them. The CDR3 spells CASSLTPGGLGNEQFF. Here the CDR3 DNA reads TGTGCCAGCAGTCTAACTCCCGGGGGCCTAGGCAATGAGCAGTTCTTC.

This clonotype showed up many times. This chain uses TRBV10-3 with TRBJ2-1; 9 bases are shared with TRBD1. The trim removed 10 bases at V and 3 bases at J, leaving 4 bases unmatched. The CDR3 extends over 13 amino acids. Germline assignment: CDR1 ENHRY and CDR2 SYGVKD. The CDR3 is CASGTGSYNEQFF. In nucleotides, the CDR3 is TGTGCCAGTGGGACAGGGAGCTACAATGAGCAGTTCTTC.

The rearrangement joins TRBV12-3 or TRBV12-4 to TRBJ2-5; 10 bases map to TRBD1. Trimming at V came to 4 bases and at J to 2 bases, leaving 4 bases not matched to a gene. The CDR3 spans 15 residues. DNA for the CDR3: TGTGCCAGCAGTTCAGGACAGGGGGAGCAAGAGACCCAGTACTTC. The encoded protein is CASSSGQGEQETQYF.

CDR3 nucleotide sequence: TGTGCCAGCAGCTTAGCGCCCGGTCGGGGTAACCCAATGAACACTGAAGCTTTCTTT. Its translation: CASSLAPGRGNPMNTEAFF. V gene TRBV7-2 combines with J gene TRBJ1-1; D is ambiguous. V lost 0 bases to trimming and J lost 0 bases, with 20 bases between them. Germline V gene sequence: CDR1 SGHTA, CDR2 FQGNSA. The CDR3 is 19 amino acids.

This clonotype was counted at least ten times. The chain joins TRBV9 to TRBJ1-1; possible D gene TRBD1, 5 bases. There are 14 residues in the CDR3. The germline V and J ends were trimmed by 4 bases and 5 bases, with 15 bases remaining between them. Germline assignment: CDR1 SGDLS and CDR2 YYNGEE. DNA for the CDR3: TGTGCCAGCAGCCCGGGGCAGGGTGCTACTGAAGCTTTCTTT. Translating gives CASSPGQGATEAFF.

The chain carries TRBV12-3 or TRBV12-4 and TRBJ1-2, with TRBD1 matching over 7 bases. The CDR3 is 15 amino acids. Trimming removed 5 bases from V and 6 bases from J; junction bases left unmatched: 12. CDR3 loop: CASSRQGLVGNGYTF. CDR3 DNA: TGTGCCAGCAGTAGACAGGGCCTCGTGGGGAATGGCTACACCTTC.

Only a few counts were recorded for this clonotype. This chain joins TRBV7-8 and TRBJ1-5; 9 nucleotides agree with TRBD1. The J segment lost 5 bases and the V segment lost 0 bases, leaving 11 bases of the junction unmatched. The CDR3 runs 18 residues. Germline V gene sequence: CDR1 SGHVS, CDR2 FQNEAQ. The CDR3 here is CASSLAQLGTGYDQPQHF. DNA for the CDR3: TGTGCCAGCAGCTTAGCCCAACTAGGGACAGGGTACGATCAGCCCCAGCATTTT.

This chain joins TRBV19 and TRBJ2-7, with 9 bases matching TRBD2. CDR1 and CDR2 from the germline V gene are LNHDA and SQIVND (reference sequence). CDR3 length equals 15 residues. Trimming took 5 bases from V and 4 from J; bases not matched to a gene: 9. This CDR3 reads CASSAYNLAGYEQYF. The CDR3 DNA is TGTGCCAGTAGTGCTTACAACCTAGCGGGATACGAGCAGTACTTC. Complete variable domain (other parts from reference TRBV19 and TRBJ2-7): DGGITQSPKYLFRKEGQNVTLSCEQNLNHDAMYWYRQDPGQGLRLIYYSQIVNDFQKGDIAEGYSVSREKKESFPLTVTSAQKNPTAFYLCASSAYNLAGYEQYFGPGTRLTVT.

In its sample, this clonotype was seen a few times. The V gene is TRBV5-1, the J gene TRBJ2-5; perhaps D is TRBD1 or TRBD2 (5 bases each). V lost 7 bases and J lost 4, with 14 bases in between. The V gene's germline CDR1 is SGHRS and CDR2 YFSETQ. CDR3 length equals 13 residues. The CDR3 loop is CASGYQGAETQYF. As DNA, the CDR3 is TGCGCCAGCGGGTATCAGGGAGCAGAGACCCAGTACTTC.

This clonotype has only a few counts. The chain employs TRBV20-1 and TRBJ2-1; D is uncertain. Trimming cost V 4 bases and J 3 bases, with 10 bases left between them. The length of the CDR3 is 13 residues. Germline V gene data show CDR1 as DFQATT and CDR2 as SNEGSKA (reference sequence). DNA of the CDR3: TGCAGTGCTACCGGTAACCTCTACAATGAGCAGTTCTTC. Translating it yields CSATGNLYNEQFF.

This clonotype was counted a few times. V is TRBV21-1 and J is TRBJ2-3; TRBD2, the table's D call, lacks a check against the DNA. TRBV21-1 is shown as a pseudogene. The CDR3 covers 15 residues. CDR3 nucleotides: TGTGCCAGCATCAGGGAGGGAGGTTCCACAGATACGCAGTATTTT. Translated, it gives CASIREGGSTDTQYF.

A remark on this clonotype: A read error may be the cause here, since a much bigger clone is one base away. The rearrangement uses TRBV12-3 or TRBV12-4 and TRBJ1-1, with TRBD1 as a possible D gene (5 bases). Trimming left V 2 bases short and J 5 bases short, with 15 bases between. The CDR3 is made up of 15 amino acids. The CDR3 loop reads CASSLTPGAKTEAFF. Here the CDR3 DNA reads TGTGCCAGCAGTTTAACCCCCGGGGCCAAGACTGAAGCTTTCTTT.

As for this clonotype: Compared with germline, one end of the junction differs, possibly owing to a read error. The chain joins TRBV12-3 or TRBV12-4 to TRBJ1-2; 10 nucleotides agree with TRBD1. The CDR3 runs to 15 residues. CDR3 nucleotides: TGTGTCAGCAGAGGGACAGGGGCGGAGTTCTATGGCTACACCTTC. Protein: CVSRGTGAEFYGYTF.